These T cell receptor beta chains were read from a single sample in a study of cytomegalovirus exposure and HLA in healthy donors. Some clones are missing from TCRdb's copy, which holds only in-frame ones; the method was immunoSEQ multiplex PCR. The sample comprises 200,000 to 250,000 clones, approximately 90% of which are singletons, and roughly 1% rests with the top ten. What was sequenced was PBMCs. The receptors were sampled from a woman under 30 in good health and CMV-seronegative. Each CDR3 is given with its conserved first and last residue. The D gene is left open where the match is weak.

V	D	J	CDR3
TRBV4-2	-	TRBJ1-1	CASSQDQGNYEAFF
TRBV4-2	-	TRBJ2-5	CASSQLQEAETQYF
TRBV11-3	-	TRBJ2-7	CASTWRGSYEQYF
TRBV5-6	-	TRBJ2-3	CASSLQGLYTDTQYF
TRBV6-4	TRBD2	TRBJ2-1	CASSDSWLAGGLSYNEQFF
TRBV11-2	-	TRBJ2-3	CASSFGRGKYF
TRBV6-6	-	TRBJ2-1	CASSYPSNEQFF
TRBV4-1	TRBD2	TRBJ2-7	CASSQVDMGLAHYEQYF
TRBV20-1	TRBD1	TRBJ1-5	CSAKLGRGVYF
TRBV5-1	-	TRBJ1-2	CASSPRVDNYGYTF
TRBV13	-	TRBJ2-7	CASSLESLDPRGYEQYF
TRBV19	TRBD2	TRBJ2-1	CASSFRLAVYNEQFF
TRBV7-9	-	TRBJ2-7	CASSLVVVGAGAYEQYF
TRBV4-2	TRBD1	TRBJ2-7	CASSQGTGYTYEQYF
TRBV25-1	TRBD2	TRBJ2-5	CASTGLATQYF
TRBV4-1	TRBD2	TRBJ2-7	CASSWTSGNYEQYF
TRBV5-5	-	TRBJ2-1	CASSTKAGSYNEQFF
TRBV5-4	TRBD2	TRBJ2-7	CASSSSGIIYEQYF
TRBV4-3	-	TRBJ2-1	CASSQEAEVPSTDNEQFF
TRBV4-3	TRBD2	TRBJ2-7	CASSHYSSGRAGREQYF
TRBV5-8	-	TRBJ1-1	CASSFWGRGGMNTEAFF
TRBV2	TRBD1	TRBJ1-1	CASSTGAGTGAFF
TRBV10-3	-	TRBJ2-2	CAIPRGNTGELFF
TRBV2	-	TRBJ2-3	CASSESGTLEGTDTQYF
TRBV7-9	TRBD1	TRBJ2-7	CASSSTGYEQYF
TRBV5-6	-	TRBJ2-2	CASRTKFLAPGELFF
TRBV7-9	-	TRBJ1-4	CASSFLNNEKLFF
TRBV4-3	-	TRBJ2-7	CASSPAFRDFEGVPYEQYF
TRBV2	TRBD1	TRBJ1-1	CASDRGMNTEAFF
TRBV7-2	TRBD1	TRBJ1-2	CASSLVGPGQGRNYGYTF
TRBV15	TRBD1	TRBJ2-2	CATSSDRGTTGELFF
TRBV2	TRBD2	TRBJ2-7	CASSYLAGVTYEQYF
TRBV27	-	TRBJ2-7	CASSLSGGLVSYEQYF
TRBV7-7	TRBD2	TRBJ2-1	CASSLRLAEYNEQFF
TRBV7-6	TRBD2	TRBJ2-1	CASSSTSGRSGNEQFF
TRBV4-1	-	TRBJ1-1	CASSHLLGQGNTEAFF
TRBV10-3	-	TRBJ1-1	CAISDGGHTEAFF
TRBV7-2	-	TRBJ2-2	CASSTRASAAGELFF